The sequence of this T cell receptor beta chain was determined in a study of blood T cell repertoires in COVID-19 (dated by TCRdb to 2019 to 2021). Study-level background: Collaborator samples came from the United States, Italy and Spain and covered acute and convalescent phases of COVID-19. The prospective study material was composed of cDNA or gDNA derived from T cells, B-cell-depleted T cells, or PBMCs. Deeply sampled blood TCRbeta repertoires from subjects exposed to, actively infected with, or recovered from COVID-19 were included in the dataset. The repertoires were made available in a free public database intended to serve as a resource for research on the immune response to SARS-CoV-2. The samples were drawn from the first 160 participants of the ongoing ImmuneRACE study and from more than 1,000 subjects provided by 6 global collaborators. The sample metadata nearly always contained a de-identified subject ID, COVID-19 status, age in years and sex. Where available, HLA class I and class II types were obtained from metadata supplied by the sample provider rather than from assay-based typing. Overall results and qualifications from the work: Clinical and demographic metadata were provided uncurated, with the amount varying by source and participant.

The CDR1 and CDR2 encoded by the germline V gene (reference sequence) are LNHDA and SQIVND. Unmatched junction bases come to 13, with V trimmed by 3 bases and J by 3 bases. The CDR3 goes from the cysteine to the phenylalanine over 17 residues. The retained sequence is limited to the CDR3, 51 bases, with the frame set at the first base. With respect to this clone: Its antigen target is currently unknown. Per-nucleotide qualities are absent, and no much larger clonotype sits a single base away.

The immunoSEQ Assay, a bias-controlled multiplex PCR, was used to amplify TCRbeta CDR3 regions from genomic DNA. On the authors' methods: Nucleated cell counts per sample were estimated from amplification of reference gene primers within the assay. Sequence reads were collapsed and filtered to measure the absolute abundance of every unique TCRbeta CDR3 rearrangement. For each sample, productive Simpson clonality was calculated by taking the square root of Simpson's diversity index across productive rearrangements. In TCRdb, the immuneACCESS table is reduced to in-frame sequences with V and J assigned. These tables do not hold every clone; where another copy was compared, an unresolved V gene accounts for under half, and the others remain unexplained. V and J calls and clone size come straight from that table; D and trimming were deduced from the DNA. The sample table contains 10,000 to 13,000 clones; only one count was recorded for roughly 83% of them. 10% to 15% of the sample rests with the top ten.

Each collaborating institution followed its own protocols to collect whole blood in K2EDTA tubes. Collaborator samples were shipped for TCRbeta analysis as frozen whole blood, isolated PBMCs, or DNA extracted from either sample type. The receptor chain draws on TRBV19 and TRBJ1-2; TRBD1 lines up with 7 middle nucleotides. This sequence was found in a human donor in a cohort sampled during active COVID-19. Material: peripheral blood. The CDR3 region reads CASSMGRQGLRYYGYTF. In nucleotide form, the sequence is TGTGCCAGTAGTATGGGGCGACAGGGATTGAGGTACTATGGCTACACCTTC.